Listed below are T cell receptor beta chains from one sample, sequenced in a study of blood T cell repertoires in COVID-19. The protocol was immunoSEQ multiplex PCR, while the TCRdb copy is restricted to in-frame clones and leaves out a portion. Among about 190,000 clones listed, about 88% were seen once. Sequencing was done on a sample of peripheral blood. All receptors come from a man under 40 with acute or convalescent COVID-19. Both conserved end residues are trimmed from each CDR3.

j_call v_call cdr3_aa
TRBJ2-3 TRBV3-1/TRBV3-2 ASSQGSGGLDTQY
TRBJ2-1 TRBV19 ASSDWNYNEQF
TRBJ2-5 TRBV5-1 ASTRNRAQETQY
TRBJ2-1 TRBV19 ASKDRAAYNEQF
TRBJ2-7 TRBV3-1/TRBV3-2 ASSQAGAGGGEQY
TRBJ1-1 TRBV5-8 ASPPGTENMNTEAF
TRBJ2-7 TRBV6-5 ASDPSGTHEQY
TRBJ2-7 TRBV9 ASSPGQVLSEQY
TRBJ1-1 TRBV6-5 VSSPTRLEAF
TRBJ1-1 TRBV12-3/TRBV12-4 ASSLKDLPAF
TRBJ1-1 TRBV7-8 ASRQGQVQAF
TRBJ2-2 TRBV30 AWRTATSGSHGELF
TRBJ1-2 TRBV5-1 ASSLVRGFDGYT
TRBJ2-7 TRBV27 ASSFGLAGGPSRYEQY
TRBJ2-1 TRBV7-8 ASSLSPQAEEF
TRBJ1-4 TRBV5-1 ASSFSPNTGSEKLF
TRBJ1-1 TRBV18 ASSPPTGANTEAF
TRBJ1-2 TRBV3-1/TRBV3-2 ASSHRQGRTYGYT
TRBJ1-6 TRBV7-9 ASSHEQGSSPLH
TRBJ1-2 TRBV28 ASKAGANYGYT
TRBJ1-6 TRBV9 ASTGQSNSPLH
TRBJ1-1 TRBV9 ASSVEGRGTEAF
TRBJ1-2 TRBV3-1/TRBV3-2 ASSRDRGQDYGYT
TRBJ2-1 TRBV24-1 ATSDRSRAGGNEQF
TRBJ1-2 TRBV7-3 ASSLRGVEGYT
TRBJ2-1 TRBV7-2 ASSLVGTSGSAGFVEQF